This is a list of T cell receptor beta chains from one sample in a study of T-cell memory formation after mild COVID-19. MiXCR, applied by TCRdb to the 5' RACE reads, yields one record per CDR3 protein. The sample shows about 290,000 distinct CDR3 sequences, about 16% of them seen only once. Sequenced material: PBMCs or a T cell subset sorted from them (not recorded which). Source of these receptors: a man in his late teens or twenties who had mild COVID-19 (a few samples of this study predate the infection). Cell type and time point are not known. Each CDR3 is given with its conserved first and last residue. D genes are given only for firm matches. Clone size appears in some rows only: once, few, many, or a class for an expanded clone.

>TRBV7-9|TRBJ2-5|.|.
CASSLSTGSGETQYF
TGTGCCAGCAGCTTATCGACGGGGTCGGGAGAGACCCAGTACTTC
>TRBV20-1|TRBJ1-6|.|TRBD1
CSARDLEGQGSSPLHF
TGCAGTGCTAGAGATCTTGAGGGACAGGGAAGCTCACCCCTCCACTTT
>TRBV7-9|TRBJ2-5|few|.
CASGWGQETQYF
TGTGCCAGTGGTTGGGGGCAAGAGACCCAGTACTTC
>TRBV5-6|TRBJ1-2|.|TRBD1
CASSLRTGVVYGYTF
TGTGCCAGCAGCCTACGGACAGGGGTCGTCTATGGCTACACCTTC
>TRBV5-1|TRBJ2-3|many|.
CASSSGTATDTQYF
TGCGCCAGCAGCTCCGGGACTGCCACAGATACGCAGTATTTT
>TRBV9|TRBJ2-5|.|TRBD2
CASSAGGAQETQYF
TGTGCCAGCAGCGCGGGGGGGGCCCAAGAGACCCAGTACTTC
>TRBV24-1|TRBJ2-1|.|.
CATSDLDSRGQFF
TGTGCCACCAGTGATTTGGACTCTCGGGGCCAGTTCTTC
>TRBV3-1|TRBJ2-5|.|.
CASSQNHLQETQYF
TGTGCCAGCAGCCAAAACCACCTCCAAGAGACCCAGTACTTC
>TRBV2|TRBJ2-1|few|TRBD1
CASTRDRGYNEQFF
TGTGCCAGCACGAGGGACAGGGGCTACAATGAGCAGTTCTTC
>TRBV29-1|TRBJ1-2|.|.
CSVRLDGYTF
TGCAGCGTCCGACTAGATGGCTACACCTTC
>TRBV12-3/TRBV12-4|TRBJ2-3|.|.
CASSFGSNTDTQYF
TGTGCCAGCAGCTTCGGCTCTAACACAGATACGCAGTATTTT
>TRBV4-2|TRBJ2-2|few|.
CASSHEGGPDRELFF
TGTGCCAGCAGCCATGAGGGGGGGCCGGATCGGGAGCTGTTTTTT
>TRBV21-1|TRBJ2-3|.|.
CASSSTDRASTDTQYF
TGTGCCAGCAGCTCCACCGACAGGGCTAGCACAGATACGCAGTATTTT
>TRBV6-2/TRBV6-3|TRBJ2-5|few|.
CASSGVQETQYF
TGTGCCAGCAGTGGAGTCCAAGAGACCCAGTACTTC
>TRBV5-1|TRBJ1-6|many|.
CASSPPEGNSPLHF
TGCGCCAGCAGCCCTCCGGAGGGTAATTCACCCCTCCACTTT
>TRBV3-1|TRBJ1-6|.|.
CASSQDPRLGSPLHF
TGTGCCAGCAGCCAAGATCCCCGCTTGGGTTCACCCCTCCACTTT
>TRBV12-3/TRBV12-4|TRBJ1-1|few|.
CASSLYWGVALNTEAFF
TGTGCCAGCAGTTTATATTGGGGAGTGGCATTGAACACTGAAGCTTTCTTT
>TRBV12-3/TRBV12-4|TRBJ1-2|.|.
CASSLVEGYGYTF
TGTGCCAGCAGTTTAGTGGAAGGCTATGGCTACACCTTC
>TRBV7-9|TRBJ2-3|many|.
CASTHEGSTDTQYF
TGTGCCAGCACCCACGAGGGTAGCACAGATACGCAGTATTTT
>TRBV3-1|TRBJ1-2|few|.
CASSPSGQEDYGYTF
TGTGCCAGCAGCCCCTCAGGGCAGGAAGACTATGGCTACACCTTC
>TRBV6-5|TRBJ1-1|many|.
CASSYGENTEAFF
TGTGCCAGCAGTTATGGTGAGAACACTGAAGCTTTCTTT
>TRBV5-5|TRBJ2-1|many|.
CASSFRVDEQFF
TGTGCCAGCAGCTTTAGAGTAGATGAGCAGTTCTTC
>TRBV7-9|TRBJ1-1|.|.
CASSLDAGGASTEAFF
TGTGCCAGCAGCTTAGACGCGGGGGGGGCGAGCACTGAAGCTTTCTTT
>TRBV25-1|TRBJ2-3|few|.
CASSEEGVWTDTQYF
TGTGCCAGCAGTGAGGAGGGGGTGTGGACAGATACGCAGTATTTT
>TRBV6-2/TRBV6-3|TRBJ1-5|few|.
CASSSPSRMGQPQHF
TGTGCCAGCAGCTCCCCGTCCCGGATGGGTCAGCCCCAGCATTTT
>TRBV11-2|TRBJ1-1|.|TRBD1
CASRWTGLNTEAFF
TGTGCCAGCAGGTGGACAGGATTAAACACTGAAGCTTTCTTT
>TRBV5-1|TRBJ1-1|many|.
CASSLGGLDTEAFF
TGCGCCAGCAGCTTGGGCGGGTTGGACACTGAAGCTTTCTTT
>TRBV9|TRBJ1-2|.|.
CASSSRPPAHYGYTF
TGTGCCAGCAGCTCCCGGCCCCCGGCGCACTATGGCTACACCTTC
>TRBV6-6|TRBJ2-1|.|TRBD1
CAAMRDRGVFEQFF
TGTGCCGCTATGCGGGACAGGGGGGTCTTTGAGCAGTTCTTC
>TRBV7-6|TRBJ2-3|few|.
CASSLERDSSTDTQYF
TGTGCCAGCAGCTTGGAACGGGACTCAAGCACAGATACGCAGTATTTT
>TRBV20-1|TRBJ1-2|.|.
CSASSPKGEYTF
TGCAGTGCTAGTTCGCCCAAGGGCGAGTACACCTTC
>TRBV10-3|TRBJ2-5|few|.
CAISEYRGPETQYF
TGTGCCATCAGTGAGTATAGAGGACCGGAGACCCAGTACTTC
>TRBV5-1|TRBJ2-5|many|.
CASSFQGDQETQYF
TGCGCCAGCAGCTTCCAAGGGGATCAAGAGACCCAGTACTTC
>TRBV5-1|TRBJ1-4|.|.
CASSLDGLQANEKLFF
TGCGCCAGCAGCTTGGATGGCCTTCAAGCTAATGAAAAACTGTTTTTT
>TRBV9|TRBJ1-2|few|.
CASSVVGRAGYTF
TGTGCCAGCAGCGTAGTGGGCAGAGCGGGCTACACCTTC
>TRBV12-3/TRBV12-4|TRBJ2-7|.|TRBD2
CASSFTGTSGPRQYF
TGTGCCAGCAGCTTTACCGGGACTAGCGGCCCCAGGCAGTACTTC
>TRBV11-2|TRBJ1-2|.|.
CASSLMDGYTF
TGTGCCAGCAGCTTAATGGATGGCTACACCTTC
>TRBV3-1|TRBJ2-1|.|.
CASSQARIYNEQFF
TGTGCCAGCAGCCAAGCCAGAATATACAATGAGCAGTTCTTC
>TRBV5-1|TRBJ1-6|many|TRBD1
CASSPGGQGWSPLHF
TGCGCCAGCAGCCCCGGGGGACAGGGTTGGTCACCCCTCCACTTT
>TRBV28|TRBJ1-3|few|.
CASSPHIPSIGNTIYF
TGTGCCAGCAGTCCTCATATACCATCGATCGGAAACACCATATATTTT
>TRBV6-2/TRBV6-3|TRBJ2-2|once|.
CASSSNTWELFF
TGTGCCAGCAGTAGCAACACCTGGGAGCTGTTTTTT
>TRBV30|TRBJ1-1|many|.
CAWDEGRTEAFF
TGTGCCTGGGATGAGGGTCGGACTGAAGCTTTCTTT
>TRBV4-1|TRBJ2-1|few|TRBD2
CASSQRALTSGTSGYEQFF
TGCGCCAGCAGCCAACGCGCACTAACCTCCGGGACTAGCGGATATGAGCAGTTCTTC
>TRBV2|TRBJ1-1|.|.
CASRDGGGGEAFF
TGTGCCAGCAGGGACGGCGGGGGGGGTGAAGCTTTCTTT
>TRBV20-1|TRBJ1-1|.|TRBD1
CSARDRSTHFNTEAFF
TGCAGTGCTAGGGACAGGTCCACCCATTTTAACACTGAAGCTTTCTTT
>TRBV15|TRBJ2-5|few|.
CATSRARGAETQYF
TGTGCCACCAGCAGAGCACGGGGCGCAGAGACCCAGTACTTC
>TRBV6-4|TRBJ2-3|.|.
CASSDTPGASTDTQYF
TGTGCCAGCAGTGACACCCCAGGAGCTAGCACAGATACGCAGTATTTT
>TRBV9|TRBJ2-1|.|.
CASSVISGYEQFF
TGTGCCAGCAGCGTAATCTCTGGGTATGAGCAGTTCTTC
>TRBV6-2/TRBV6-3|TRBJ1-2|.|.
CASSYSGSYTF
TGTGCCAGCAGTTACTCGGGTAGCTACACCTTC